This entry describes one T cell receptor (beta chain). The sample belongs to a study of technical replicates of blood from a few donors. CDR1 is SGDLS, CDR2 YYNGEE, per germline. V lost 0 bases and J lost 6, with 7 bases in between. The CDR3 is made up of 12 amino acids. Profiled with immunoSEQ multiplex PCR; TCRdb holds only in-frame clones, not every one. The table shows 55,000 to 75,000 clones, with just under 95% occurring only once. What was sequenced was PBMCs. The rearrangement uses TRBV9 and TRBJ2-7; D is possibly TRBD2 (5 bases). This receptor was taken from a human donor in good health. Some clones in this sample may be carry-over from other donors' samples. The CDR3 sequence is CASSVDRGEQYF. The CDR3, as DNA: TGTGCCAGCAGCGTAGATCGGGGCGAGCAGTACTTC.